This T cell receptor beta chain was recorded in a study of blood T cell repertoires in COVID-19. CDR1 and CDR2 (germline): MNHEY, SMNVEV (reference sequence). With 5 bases removed from V and 2 bases from J, the gap between germline ends came to 15 bases. There are 15 residues in the CDR3. Sequencing was performed with immunoSEQ multiplex PCR; in TCRdb, only in-frame clones are kept and a portion is missing. The repertoire consists of roughly 250,000 clones, with roughly 87% occurring once and the leading ten covering more than 6%. This TCR came from a man aged 55-75 years who had recovered from COVID-19. The sequencing sample was made of peripheral blood. This chain links TRBV27 with TRBJ2-5, with TRBD2 as a possible D gene (6 bases). The CDR3 loop reads CASSRRLVAQETQYF. In DNA form, the CDR3 reads TGTGCCAGCAGTCGCCGACTAGTAGCACAAGAGACCCAGTACTTC.